The 10 T cell receptor beta chains given below trace back to one sample, sequenced in a study of T cells in Graves' hyperthyroidism and ophthalmopathy. TCR beta CDR3 region amplification was performed from RNA transcripts. The TCR CDR3 was amplified in a first-round RT-PCR using the HTBI primer set. Each CDR3 protein gets one entry after TCRdb re-called the multiplex PCR reads with MiXCR. The sample lists 750,000 to 950,000 distinct CDR3 sequences; over 35% were seen once. Sequenced material: blood. The receptors come from a man between 18 and 29 years old with Graves' hyperthyroidism.

This clonotype has just one count. No conserved phenylalanine or tryptophan ends this CDR3, so it is likely a read error. V is TRBV7-2 and J is TRBJ2-7; tentative D call: TRBD1 (5 bases). The germline CDR1 and CDR2 sequences are SGHTA and FQGNSA. CDR3 length: 12 amino acids. CDR3 loop: CASSLGANEQYS. CDR3 nucleotide sequence: TGCGCCAGCAGCTTAGGGGCAAACGAGCAGTACTCC.

The chain carries TRBV5-8 and TRBJ2-2, with a possible D match to TRBD2 (6 bases). Germline CDR1 reads SGHTS; CDR2 reads YDEGEE. The CDR3 spans 14 residues. V dropped 2 bases and J dropped 4 bases, with 9 bases sitting between them. The chain's CDR3 is CASSFGTRTGELFF. The CDR3 nucleotides are TGTGCCAGCAGCTTCGGGACTCGCACCGGGGAGCTGTTTTTT.

The rearrangement links TRBV20-1 to TRBJ2-7, with D possibly TRBD1 on 6 matching bases. V lost 5 bases and J 7 bases, leaving 18 bases between the germline ends. The CDR3 runs 13 residues. Germline CDR1 reads DFQATT; CDR2 reads SNEGSKA (reference sequence). CDR3 bases: TGCAGTGCTGCGATCTACAGGGATCGAGAGCAGTACTTC. Residues: CSAAIYRDREQYF.

A few counts support this clonotype. This chain uses TRBV4-3 with TRBJ1-1; D unclear. The germline V gene encodes CDR1 LGHNA and CDR2 YSLEER. Trimming took 4 bases from V and 0 from J, leaving 12 bases between them. This CDR3 comprises 15 residues. For the CDR3, the DNA is TGCGCCAGCAGCCCGATTGGAGGCCTGAACACTGAAGCTTTCTTT. It encodes CASSPIGGLNTEAFF.

This clonotype was recorded only once. This CDR3 fails to terminate in the conserved phenylalanine or tryptophan, so it likely reflects a read error. V gene TRBV6-1 combines with J gene TRBJ1-2, with D perhaps TRBD1 (6 bases). V was cut by 6 bases and J by 3 bases, with 11 bases left in between. CDR1 is MNHNS, CDR2 SASEGT, per germline. The length of the CDR3 is 13 residues. The CDR3 protein is CASSRTGHYGYTL. The CDR3 nucleotides are TGTGCCAGCAGCCGAACAGGGCACTATGGCTACACCCTC.

Points on this clonotype: A read error may be the cause here, since a much bigger clone is one base away. J is TRBJ1-4 and V is TRBV29-1, with D tentatively TRBD1 (5 bases). The germline CDR1 and CDR2 sequences are SQVTM and ANQGSEA. CDR3 length equals 15 residues. This chain's CDR3 is CSVEDGRGSNEKLLF. In DNA, the CDR3 is TGCAGCGTTGAAGATGGTAGGGGTTCTAATGAAAAACTGTTGTTT.

This clonotype was detected once. A read error is possible here, since a much larger clone lies one base away. V is TRBV7-8 and J is TRBJ2-7; 9 bases fit TRBD1. Germline V gene data show CDR1 as SGHVS and CDR2 as FQNEAQ. The CDR3 spans 16 residues. The DNA of the CDR3 is TGTGCCAGCAGCTTAGCATACAGGGGGCCTTCCTACGAGCGGTACTTC. Its translation is CASSLAYRGPSYERYF.

With respect to this clonotype: A much larger clone lies one base from this, so it may be a read error. V is TRBV7-9 and J is TRBJ2-5, with D unclear. Germline CDR1 SEHNR, CDR2 FQNEAQ (reference sequence). This CDR3 is built from 12 residues. CDR3 coding DNA: TGTGCCAACAGCTTAAGGCCAGAGACCCAGTACTTC. Residues: CANSLRPETQYF.

The chain joins TRBV11-1 to TRBJ2-1; D is unclear. Germline values: CDR1 SGHAT, CDR2 FQDESV (reference sequence). V was shortened by 1 base and J by 8 bases, with 9 bases between the two germline ends. The length of the CDR3 is 13 residues. The CDR3 here is CASSLGNSYEQFF. Written as DNA, the CDR3 is TGTGCCAGCAGCTTAGGGAATAGCTATGAGCAGTTCTTC.

Concerning this clonotype itself: Sequence at one end of the junction differs from germline and may be a read error. This chain uses TRBV10-3 with TRBJ2-5, with 7 bases fitting TRBD2. CDR3 size: 16 residues. Germline CDR1 reads ENHRY; CDR2 reads SYGVKD. The CDR3 sequence: CASSESMAGVQETQYF. The CDR3 bases are TGTGCCAGCAGTGAGTCCATGGCGGGAGTACAAGAGACCCAGTACTTC.